This T cell receptor (beta chain) originates from a study of early T cells in non-severe SARS-CoV-2 infection. At the level of the study: The sequenced material was bulk RNA from unsorted whole blood, and its chains were unpaired.

TCRdb processed the 5' RACE reads anew with MiXCR; each CDR3 protein has one entry. The table lists 30,000 to 40,000 distinct CDR3 sequences, 5.5% to 7% of them singletons. The ends were cut back, 4 bases at V and 16 bases at J, with 17 bases in the middle. The CDR3 is 13 residues long. Germline assignment: CDR1 SEHNR and CDR2 FQNEAQ (reference sequence). This clonotype came up many times. The source material was whole blood, sampled at baseline. This sequence was found in an adult who was a healthcare worker with PCR-confirmed SARS-CoV-2 infection or an uninfected control (not recorded which). This chain connects TRBV7-9 to TRBJ1-6, with D maybe TRBD1 (6 bases). The CDR3 DNA reads TGTGCCAGCAGCTCACCCGGGACACCACAACTCCACTTT. Residues: CASSSPGTPQLHF.